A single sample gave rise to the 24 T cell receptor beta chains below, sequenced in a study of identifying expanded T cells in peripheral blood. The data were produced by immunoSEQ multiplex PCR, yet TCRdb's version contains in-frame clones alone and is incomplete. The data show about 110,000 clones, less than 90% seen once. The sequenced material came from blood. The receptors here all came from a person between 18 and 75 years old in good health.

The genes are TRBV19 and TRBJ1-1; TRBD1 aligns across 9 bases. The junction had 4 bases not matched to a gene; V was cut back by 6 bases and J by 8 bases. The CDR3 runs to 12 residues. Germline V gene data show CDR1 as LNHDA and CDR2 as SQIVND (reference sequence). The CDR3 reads CASRQGALEAFF. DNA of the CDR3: TGTGCCAGTAGACAGGGGGCGCTAGAAGCTTTCTTT.

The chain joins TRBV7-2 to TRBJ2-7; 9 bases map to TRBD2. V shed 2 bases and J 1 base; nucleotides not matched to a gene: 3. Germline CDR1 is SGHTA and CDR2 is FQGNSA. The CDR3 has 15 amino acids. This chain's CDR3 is CASSLYSGGSYEQYF. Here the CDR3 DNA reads TGTGCCAGCAGCTTATATAGCGGGGGTTCCTACGAGCAGTACTTC.

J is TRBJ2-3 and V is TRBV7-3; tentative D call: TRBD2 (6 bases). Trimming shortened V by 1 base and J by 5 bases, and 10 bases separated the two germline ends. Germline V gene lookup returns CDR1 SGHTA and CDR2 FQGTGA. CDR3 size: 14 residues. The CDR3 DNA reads TGTGCCAGCAGCTTAAGGCAGGGAGGAGATACGCAGTATTTT. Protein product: CASSLRQGGDTQYF.

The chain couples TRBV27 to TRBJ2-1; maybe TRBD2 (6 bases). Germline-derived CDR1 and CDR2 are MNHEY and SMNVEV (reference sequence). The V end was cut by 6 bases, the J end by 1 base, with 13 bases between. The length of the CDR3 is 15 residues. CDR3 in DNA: TGTGCCAGCAGCTTCCGACTAGTTTCCTACAATGAGCAGTTCTTC. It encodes CASSFRLVSYNEQFF.

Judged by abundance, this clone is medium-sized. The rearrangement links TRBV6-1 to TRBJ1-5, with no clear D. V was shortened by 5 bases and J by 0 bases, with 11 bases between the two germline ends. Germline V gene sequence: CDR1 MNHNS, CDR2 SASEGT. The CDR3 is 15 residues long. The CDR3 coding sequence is TGTGCCAGCAGTACCGACGGCTATAGCAATCAGCCCCAGCATTTT. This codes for CASSTDGYSNQPQHF.

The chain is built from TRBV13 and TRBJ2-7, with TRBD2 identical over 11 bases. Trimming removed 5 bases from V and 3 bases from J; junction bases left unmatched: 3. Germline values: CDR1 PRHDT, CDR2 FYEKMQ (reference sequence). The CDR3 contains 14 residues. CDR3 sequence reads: CASSPGLADYEQYF. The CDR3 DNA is TGTGCCAGCAGCCCGGGACTAGCGGACTACGAGCAGTACTTC.

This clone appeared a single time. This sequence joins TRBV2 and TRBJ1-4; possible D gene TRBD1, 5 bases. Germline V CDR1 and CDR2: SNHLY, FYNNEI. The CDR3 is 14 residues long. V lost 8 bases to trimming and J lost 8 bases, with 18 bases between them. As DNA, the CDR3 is TGTGCCAGCCTAGGGGAAGTCTTGGGCGAAAAACTGTTTTTT. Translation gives CASLGEVLGEKLFF.

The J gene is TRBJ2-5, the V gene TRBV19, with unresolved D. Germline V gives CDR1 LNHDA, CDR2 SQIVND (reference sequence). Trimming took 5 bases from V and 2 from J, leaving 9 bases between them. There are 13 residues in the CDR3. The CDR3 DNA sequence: TGTGCCAGTAGTGCTCAGGTACAAGAGACCCAGTACTTC. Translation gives CASSAQVQETQYF.

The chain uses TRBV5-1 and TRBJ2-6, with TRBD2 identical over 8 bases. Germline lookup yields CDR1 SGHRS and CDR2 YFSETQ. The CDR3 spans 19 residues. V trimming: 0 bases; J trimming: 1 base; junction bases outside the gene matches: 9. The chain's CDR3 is CASSLDPGGGHSGANVLTF. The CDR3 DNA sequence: TGCGCCAGCAGCTTGGACCCGGGAGGGGGTCATTCTGGGGCCAACGTCCTGACTTTC.

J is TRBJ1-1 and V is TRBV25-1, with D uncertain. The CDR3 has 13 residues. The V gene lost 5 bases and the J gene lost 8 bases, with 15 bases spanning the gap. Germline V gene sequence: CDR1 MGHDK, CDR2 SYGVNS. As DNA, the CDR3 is TGTGCCAGCAGTTCCCGGTGGGAATCAGAAGCTTTCTTT. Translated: CASSSRWESEAFF.

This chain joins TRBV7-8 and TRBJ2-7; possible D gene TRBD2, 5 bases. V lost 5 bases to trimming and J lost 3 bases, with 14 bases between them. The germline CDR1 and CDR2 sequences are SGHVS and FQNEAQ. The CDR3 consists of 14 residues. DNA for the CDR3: TGTGCCAGCAGCAAAAGCACGGGGAGCTACGAGCAGTACTTC. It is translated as CASSKSTGSYEQYF. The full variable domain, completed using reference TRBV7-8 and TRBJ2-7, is GAGVSQSPRYKVAKRGQDVALRCDPISGHVSLFWYQQALGQGPEFLTYFQNEAQLDKSGLPSDRFFAERPEGSVSTLKIQRTQQEDSAVYLCASSKSTGSYEQYFGPGTRLTVT.

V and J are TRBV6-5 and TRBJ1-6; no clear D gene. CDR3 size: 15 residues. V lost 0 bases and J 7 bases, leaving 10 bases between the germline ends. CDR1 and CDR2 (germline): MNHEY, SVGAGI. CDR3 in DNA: TGTGCCAGCAGTTACTCAGGAGGGTGGAATTCACCCCTCCACTTT. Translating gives CASSYSGGWNSPLHF.

The CDR3 sequence: CASSLIEGIVQPQHF. CDR3 DNA sequence: TGTGCCAGCAGTTTAATCGAGGGGATTGTGCAGCCCCAGCATTTT. J is TRBJ1-5 and V is TRBV27, with D possibly matching TRBD1 (5 bases). Deletions cut 2 bases from V and 7 bases from J, with 15 bases between. CDR3 length: 15 amino acids. CDR1 and CDR2 (germline): MNHEY, SMNVEV (reference sequence).

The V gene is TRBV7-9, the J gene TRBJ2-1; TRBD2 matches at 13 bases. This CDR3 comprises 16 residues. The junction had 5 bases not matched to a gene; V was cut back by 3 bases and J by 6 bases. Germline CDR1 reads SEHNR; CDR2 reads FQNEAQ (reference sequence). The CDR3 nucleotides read TGTGCCAGCAGCTTCGGAACTAGCGGGAGGGTCAATGAGCAGTTCTTC. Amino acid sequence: CASSFGTSGRVNEQFF.

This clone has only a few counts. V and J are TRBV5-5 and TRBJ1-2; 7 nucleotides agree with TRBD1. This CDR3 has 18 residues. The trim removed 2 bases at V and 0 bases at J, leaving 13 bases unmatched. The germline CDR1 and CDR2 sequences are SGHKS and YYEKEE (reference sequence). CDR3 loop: CASSFEGATFRTNYGYTF. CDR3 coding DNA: TGTGCCAGCAGCTTCGAGGGGGCGACGTTTAGGACTAACTATGGCTACACCTTC.

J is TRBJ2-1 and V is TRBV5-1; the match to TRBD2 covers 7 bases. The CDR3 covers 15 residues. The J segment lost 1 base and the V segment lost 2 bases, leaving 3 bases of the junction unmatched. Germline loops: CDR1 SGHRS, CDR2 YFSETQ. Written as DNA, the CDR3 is TGCGCCAGCAGCTTTCTAGCGGATTCCTACAATGAGCAGTTCTTC. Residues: CASSFLADSYNEQFF. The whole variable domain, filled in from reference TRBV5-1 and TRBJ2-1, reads KAGVTQTPRYLIKTRGQQVTLSCSPISGHRSVSWYQQTPGQGLQFLFEYFSETQRNKGNFPGRFSGRQFSNSRSEMNVSTLELGDSALYLCASSFLADSYNEQFFGPGTRLTVL.

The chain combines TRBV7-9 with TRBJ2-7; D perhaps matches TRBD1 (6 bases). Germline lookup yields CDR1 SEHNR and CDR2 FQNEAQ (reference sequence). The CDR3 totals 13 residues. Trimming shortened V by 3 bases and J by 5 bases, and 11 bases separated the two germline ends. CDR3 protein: CASSFSQGNEQYF. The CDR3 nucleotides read TGTGCCAGCAGCTTTTCCCAGGGGAACGAGCAGTACTTC.

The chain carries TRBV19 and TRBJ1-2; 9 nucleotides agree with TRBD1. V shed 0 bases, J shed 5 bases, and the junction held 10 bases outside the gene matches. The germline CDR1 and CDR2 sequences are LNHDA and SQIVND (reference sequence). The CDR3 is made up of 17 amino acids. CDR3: CASSIDSSAGQGYGYTF. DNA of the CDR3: TGTGCCAGTAGTATAGACTCGTCGGCGGGACAGGGATATGGCTACACCTTC.

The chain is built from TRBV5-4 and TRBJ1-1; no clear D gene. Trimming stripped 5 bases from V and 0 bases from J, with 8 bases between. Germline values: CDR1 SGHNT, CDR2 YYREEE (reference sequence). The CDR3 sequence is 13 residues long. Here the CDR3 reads CASRGTLNTEAFF. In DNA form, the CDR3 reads TGTGCCAGCAGGGGAACGTTGAACACTGAAGCTTTCTTT.

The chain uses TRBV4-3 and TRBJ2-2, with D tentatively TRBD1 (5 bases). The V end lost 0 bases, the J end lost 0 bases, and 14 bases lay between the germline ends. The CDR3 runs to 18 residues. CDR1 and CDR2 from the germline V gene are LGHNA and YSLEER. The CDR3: CASSQEGLGASNTGELFF. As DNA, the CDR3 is TGCGCCAGCAGCCAAGAAGGGTTAGGGGCTTCGAACACCGGGGAGCTGTTTTTT.

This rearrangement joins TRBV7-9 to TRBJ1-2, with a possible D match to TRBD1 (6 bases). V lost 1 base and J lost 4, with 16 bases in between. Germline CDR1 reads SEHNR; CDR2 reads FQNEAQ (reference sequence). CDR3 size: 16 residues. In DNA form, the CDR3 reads TGTGCCAGCAGCTTAGACTGGGACGACAGGATCTATGGCTACACCTTC. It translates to CASSLDWDDRIYGYTF.

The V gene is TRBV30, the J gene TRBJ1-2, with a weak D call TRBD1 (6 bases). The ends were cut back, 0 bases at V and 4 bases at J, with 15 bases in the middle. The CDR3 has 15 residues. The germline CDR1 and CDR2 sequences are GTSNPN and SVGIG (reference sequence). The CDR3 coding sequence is TGTGCCTGGAGTGTAGGGCAGGGGATCACCTATGGCTACACCTTC. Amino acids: CAWSVGQGITYGYTF. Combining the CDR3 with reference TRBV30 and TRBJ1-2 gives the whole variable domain SQTIHQWPATLVQPVGSPLSLECTVEGTSNPNLYWYRQAAGRGLQLLFYSVGIGQISSEVPQNLSASRPQDRQFILSSKKLLLSDSGFYLCAWSVGQGITYGYTFGSGTRLTVV.

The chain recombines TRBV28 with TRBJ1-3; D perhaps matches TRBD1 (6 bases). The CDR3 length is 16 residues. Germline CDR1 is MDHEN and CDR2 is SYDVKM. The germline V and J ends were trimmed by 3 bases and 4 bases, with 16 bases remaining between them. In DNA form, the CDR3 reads TGTGCCAGCAGTTTCCCCAGGGGTGTGGGCGGAAACACCATATATTTT. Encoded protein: CASSFPRGVGGNTIYF.

The CDR3 nucleotides read TGTGCCAGTAGTAGACGGCAAGAGACCCAGTACTTC. It translates to CASSRRQETQYF. The rearrangement joins TRBV19 to TRBJ2-5; the D is unclear. Germline-derived CDR1 and CDR2 are LNHDA and SQIVND (reference sequence). The CDR3 loop spans 12 amino acids. The V end lost 4 bases, the J end lost 2 bases, and 5 bases lay between the germline ends.